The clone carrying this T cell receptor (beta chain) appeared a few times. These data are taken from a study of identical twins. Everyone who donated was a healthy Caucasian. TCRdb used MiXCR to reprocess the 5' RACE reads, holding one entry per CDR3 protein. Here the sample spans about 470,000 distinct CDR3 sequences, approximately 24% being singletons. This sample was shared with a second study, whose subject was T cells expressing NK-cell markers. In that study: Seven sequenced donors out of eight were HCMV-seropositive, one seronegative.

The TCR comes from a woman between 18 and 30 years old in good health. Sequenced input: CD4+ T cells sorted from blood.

The CDR3 DNA follows: TGTGCCAGTAGTATTCCAGGGAGCGGTGAGCAGTTCTTC. Translation gives CASSIPGSGEQFF. The gene calls are TRBV19 and TRBJ2-1; D may correspond to TRBD1 or TRBD2 (5 bases each). Germline CDR1 is LNHDA and CDR2 is SQIVND (reference sequence). Trimming removed 3 bases from V and 9 bases from J, with 12 bases in between. There are 13 residues in the CDR3.